Below, one T cell receptor beta chain is given with its context. Together with a sample-barcoded 5' primer, a J-beta primer mix was included in a second PCR lasting about 7 to 12 cycles. MiXCR was run by TCRdb on the 5' RACE reads, yielding one entry per CDR3 protein. The data contain about 760,000 distinct CDR3 sequences, 25% of them singletons. This entry is derived from a study of blood T cells in healthy people across ages. Between the trimmed V and J ends, which lost 4 bases and 7 bases, there was a span of 10 bases. The CDR3 has 12 amino acids. From germline, CDR1 is SQVTM and CDR2 ANQGSEA. This sample was also put to use in a study of T cells of mothers and their children. That paper notes: Donation came from a few healthy Caucasian mothers together with their six children. Not a single persistent microchimeric T cell clone was detected.

Sequencing input: blood. The chain uses TRBV29-1 and TRBJ1-4; D may be TRBD1 (6 bases). The receptor comes from a boy aged 5-17 years in good health. CDR3: CSVVQGTEKLFF. The CDR3, as DNA: TGCAGCGTTGTGCAGGGGACTGAAAAACTGTTTTTT.